This T cell receptor beta chain derives from a study of blood T cells in healthy people across ages. The authors ran a second PCR of roughly 6 to 12 cycles using a sample-barcoded 5' primer and a J-beta primer mix. Each cDNA was tagged by a template-switch adaptor containing 12 random nucleotides. TCRdb reprocessed the 5' RACE reads via MiXCR and lists one record per CDR3 protein. The repertoire holds about 1.7 million distinct CDR3 sequences, with 28% as singletons. This clonotype was seen a handful of times. Its antigen is as yet unknown. Whole-study findings and limits: TCR beta diversity per million T cells fell roughly linearly with age.

The sequenced material came from blood. This TCR was recovered from a woman in her 30s in good health.

In DNA, the CDR3 is TGCAGTTTCGAGAGTCTAGCGGGGGATAACACAGATACGCAGTATTTT. Translated: CSFESLAGDNTDTQYF. The chain is built from TRBV20-1 and TRBJ2-3, with 10 bases that match TRBD2. The CDR3 sequence is 16 residues long. V trimming: 8 bases; J trimming: 2 bases; junction bases outside the gene matches: 13. Per the germline V gene, CDR1 is DFQATT and CDR2 is SNEGSKA (reference sequence).